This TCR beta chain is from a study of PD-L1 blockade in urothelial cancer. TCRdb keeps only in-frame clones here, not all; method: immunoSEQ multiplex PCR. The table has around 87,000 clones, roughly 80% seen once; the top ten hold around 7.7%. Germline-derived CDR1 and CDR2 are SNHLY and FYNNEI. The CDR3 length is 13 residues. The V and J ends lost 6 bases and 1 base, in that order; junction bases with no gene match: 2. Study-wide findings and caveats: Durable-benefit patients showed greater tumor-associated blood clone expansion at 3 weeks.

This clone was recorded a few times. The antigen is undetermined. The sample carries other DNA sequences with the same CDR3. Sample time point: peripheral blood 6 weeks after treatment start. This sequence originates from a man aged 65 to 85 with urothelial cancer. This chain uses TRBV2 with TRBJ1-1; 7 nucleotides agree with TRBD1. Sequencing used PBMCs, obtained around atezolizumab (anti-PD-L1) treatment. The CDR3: CASSGDRNTEAFF. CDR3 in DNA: TGTGCCAGCAGCGGGGACAGGAACACTGAAGCTTTCTTT.